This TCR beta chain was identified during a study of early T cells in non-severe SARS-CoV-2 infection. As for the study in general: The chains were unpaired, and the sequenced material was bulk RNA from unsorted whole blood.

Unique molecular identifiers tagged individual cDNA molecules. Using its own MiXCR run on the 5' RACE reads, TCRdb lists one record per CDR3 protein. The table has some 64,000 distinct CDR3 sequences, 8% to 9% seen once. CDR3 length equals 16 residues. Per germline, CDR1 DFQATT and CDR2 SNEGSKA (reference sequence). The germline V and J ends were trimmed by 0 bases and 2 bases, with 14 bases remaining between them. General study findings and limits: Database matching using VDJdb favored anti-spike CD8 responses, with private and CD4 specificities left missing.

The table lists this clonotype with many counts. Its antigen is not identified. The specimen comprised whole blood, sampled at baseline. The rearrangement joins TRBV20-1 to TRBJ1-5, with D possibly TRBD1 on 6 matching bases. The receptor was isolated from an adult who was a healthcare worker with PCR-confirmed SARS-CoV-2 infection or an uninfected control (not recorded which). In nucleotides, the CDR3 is TGCAGTGCTAGAGACTCAGGGGTTTGGGGCAATCAGCCCCAGCATTTT. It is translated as CSARDSGVWGNQPQHF.